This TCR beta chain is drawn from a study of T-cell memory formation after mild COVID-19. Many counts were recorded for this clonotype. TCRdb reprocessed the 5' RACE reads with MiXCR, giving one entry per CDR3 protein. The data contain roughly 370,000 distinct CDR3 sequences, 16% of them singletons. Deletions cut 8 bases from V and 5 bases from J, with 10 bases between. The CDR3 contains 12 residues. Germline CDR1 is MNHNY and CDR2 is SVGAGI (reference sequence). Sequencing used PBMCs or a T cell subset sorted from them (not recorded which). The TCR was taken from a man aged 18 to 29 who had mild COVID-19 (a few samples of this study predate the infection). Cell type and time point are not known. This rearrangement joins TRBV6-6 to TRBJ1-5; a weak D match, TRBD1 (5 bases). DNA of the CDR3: TGTGCCAGCTCCCAGGGTGATCAGCCCCAGCATTTT. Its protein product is CASSQGDQPQHF.